A single sample gave rise to the 21 T cell receptor beta chains below, sequenced in a study of neoadjuvant anti-PD-1 for oral cavity cancer. The method was immunoSEQ multiplex PCR; TCRdb's version includes in-frame clones alone and lacks a portion of them. Here the sample spans approximately 14,000 clones, 55% to 80% being singletons. Here the sequenced sample was PBMCs, taken before nivolumab (anti-PD-1) treatment. The source is a person aged 40 to 85 with oral cavity squamous cell carcinoma.

This rearrangement joins TRBV7-3 to TRBJ2-1, with 10 bases identical to TRBD2. J lost 7 bases, V lost 6 bases, and 9 bases had no gene match. The CDR3 covers 15 residues. Looked up from germline, CDR1 is SGHTA and CDR2 is FQGTGA. This CDR3 reads CASRPQAGGPNEQFF. The CDR3 coding sequence is TGTGCCAGCAGGCCACAAGCGGGAGGGCCTAATGAGCAGTTCTTC.

This chain uses TRBV9 with TRBJ1-3, with D tentatively TRBD1 (5 bases). CDR1 is SGDLS, CDR2 YYNGEE, per germline. V dropped 1 base and J dropped 0 bases, with 11 bases sitting between them. CDR3 length equals 16 residues. Here the CDR3 DNA reads TGTGCCAGCAGCGTAACCGGGACGAGCTCTGGAAACACCATATATTTT. Protein sequence: CASSVTGTSSGNTIYF. Full variable domain (remainder filled in from reference TRBV9 and TRBJ1-3): DSGVTQTPKHLITATGQRVTLRCSPRSGDLSVYWYQQSLDQGLQFLIQYYNGEERAKGNILERFSAQQFPDLHSELNLSSLELGDSALYFCASSVTGTSSGNTIYFGEGSWLTVV.

The gene calls are TRBV28 and TRBJ2-2, with a tentative D call TRBD2 (7 bases). The CDR3 is 15 residues long. Trimming shortened V by 10 bases and J by 3 bases, and 18 bases separated the two germline ends. Germline V gene sequence: CDR1 MDHEN, CDR2 SYDVKM. CDR3 sequence: CATPRGATDTGELFF. The CDR3 DNA reads as TGTGCCACCCCCCGGGGGGCGACGGACACCGGGGAGCTGTTTTTT. Looking up the rest from reference TRBV28 and TRBJ2-2 gives the full variable domain: DVKVTQSSRYLVKRTGEKVFLECVQDMDHENMFWYRQDPGLGLRLIYFSYDVKMKEKGDIPEGYSVSREKKERFSLILESASTNQTSMYLCATPRGATDTGELFFGEGSRLTVL.

The chain employs TRBV6-6 and TRBJ1-5, with TRBD1 matching over 8 bases. The V and J ends lost 6 bases and 5 bases, in that order; junction bases with no gene match: 6. This CDR3 spans 14 amino acids. Germline V gives CDR1 MNHNY, CDR2 SVGAGI (reference sequence). The CDR3 sequence: CASSLGQGDQPQHF. In DNA form, the CDR3 reads TGTGCCAGCAGCCTAGGACAGGGAGATCAGCCCCAGCATTTT.

Turning to this clone: One end of the junction fails to match germline, which may point to a read error. The V gene is TRBV7-7, the J gene TRBJ2-1, with 11 nucleotides matching TRBD2. CDR3 length: 15 amino acids. CDR1 is SSHAT and CDR2 is FNYEAQ in the germline V gene (reference sequence). DNA of the CDR3: TGTGCTAGCAGCCTTAGCGGGAGGGCCCGGGATGAGCAGTTCTTC. Translation gives CASSLSGRARDEQFF.

In this sample, this clone turned up once. The CDR3 sequence is CASSSAGSGSGSQFF. The CDR3 bases are TGTGCCAGCAGCTCTGCGGGTTCTGGATCCGGGTCGCAGTTCTTC. J is TRBJ2-1 and V is TRBV7-3, with TRBD2 as a possible D gene (5 bases). V lost 4 bases to trimming and J lost 12 bases, with 22 bases between them. This CDR3 has 15 amino acids. The germline CDR1 and CDR2 sequences are SGHTA and FQGTGA.

The chain is built from TRBV28 and TRBJ1-5; perhaps TRBD1 as D (5 bases). There are 15 residues in the CDR3. Germline CDR1 reads MDHEN; CDR2 reads SYDVKM. The germline V and J ends were trimmed by 5 bases and 7 bases, with 18 bases remaining between them. The CDR3: CASSPTSGYVQPQHF. For the CDR3, the DNA is TGTGCCAGCAGTCCCACTTCAGGGTACGTCCAGCCCCAGCATTTT.

The chain carries TRBV9 and TRBJ1-5; TRBD1 matches 9 bases. With V trimmed by 4 bases and J by 3 bases, 11 bases remained unmatched. The length of the CDR3 is 17 residues. Germline CDR1 SGDLS, CDR2 YYNGEE. CDR3 residues: CASSLRGDRADNQPQHF. The DNA of the CDR3 is TGTGCCAGCAGCTTAAGGGGGGACAGGGCGGACAATCAGCCCCAGCATTTT.

The gene calls are TRBV7-2 and TRBJ2-1; possible D gene TRBD2, 6 bases. CDR3 length: 13 amino acids. V lost 5 bases and J lost 7, with 12 bases in between. The germline gives CDR1 SGHTA, CDR2 FQGNSA. DNA of the CDR3: TGTGCCAGCAGCCGCGGGGTAACTAATGAGCAGTTCTTC. Amino acids: CASSRGVTNEQFF.

The rearrangement uses TRBV30 and TRBJ1-5; no clear D gene. Germline V gene data show CDR1 as GTSNPN and CDR2 as SVGIG (reference sequence). The length of the CDR3 is 13 residues. V shed 4 bases and J shed 3 bases, with 10 bases lying between them. CDR3 DNA: TGTGCCTGGAATGGCCAGCTCAATCAGCCCCAGCATTTT. Its translation is CAWNGQLNQPQHF.

V is TRBV5-1 and J is TRBJ2-1; a weak D match, TRBD1 (5 bases). This CDR3 has 15 residues. The germline V and J ends were trimmed by 0 bases and 2 bases, with 9 bases remaining between them. From germline, CDR1 is SGHRS and CDR2 YFSETQ. The CDR3 nucleotides read TGCGCCAGCAGCTTGGACCCAGGGACCTACAATGAGCAGTTCTTC. It yields the protein CASSLDPGTYNEQFF.

This sequence joins TRBV10-3 and TRBJ2-7; D unresolved. CDR1 is ENHRY and CDR2 is SYGVKD in the germline V gene. The length of the CDR3 is 11 residues. Trimming left V 0 bases short and J 7 bases short, with 4 bases between. In DNA, the CDR3 is TGTGCCATCAGTGAGTCAGGTGAGCAGTACTTC. Protein: CAISESGEQYF.

This clone was picked up a small number of times. The V gene is TRBV9, the J gene TRBJ2-7; 14 bases map to TRBD2. The CDR3 is 15 amino acids. With V trimmed by 2 bases and J by 7 bases, 5 bases remained unmatched. CDR1 and CDR2 (germline): SGDLS, YYNGEE. CDR3 bases: TGTGCCAGCAGCGTGGGACTAGCGGGGGCAGGGGAGCAGTACTTC. Translating gives CASSVGLAGAGEQYF.

The chain links TRBV29-1 to TRBJ1-4, with a tentative D call TRBD1 (5 bases). Germline V gives CDR1 SQVTM, CDR2 ANQGSEA. This CDR3 comprises 13 residues. The ends were cut back, 1 base at V and 7 bases at J, with 10 bases in the middle. DNA of the CDR3: TGCAGCGTTGAAGGGCAGGGAATTGAAAAACTGTTTTTT. This sequence encodes CSVEGQGIEKLFF.

This clone was seen only once. The germline gene is not matched at one end of the junction; a read error may be the cause. The chain has TRBV5-6 and TRBJ2-7; 8 bases line up with TRBD1. Germline V gene lookup returns CDR1 SGHDT and CDR2 YYEEEE. This CDR3 has 12 residues. As DNA, the CDR3 is TGTGCCAGCAGCTTGTTGGGACAGGCCGAGGACTTC. It translates to CASSLLGQAEDF.

About this clone: Mismatch with germline at one junction end may stem from a read error. The V and J genes are TRBV7-3 and TRBJ2-2, with D unresolved. The germline gives CDR1 SGHTA, CDR2 FQGTGA. There are 17 residues in the CDR3. In DNA form, the CDR3 reads TGTGCCAGCAGTTTAATCCCCCAGACGGCGAACACCGGGGAGCTGTTTTTT. Amino acids: CASSLIPQTANTGELFF.

The chain combines TRBV2 with TRBJ1-6; D may be TRBD1 (6 bases). The V and J ends lost 7 bases and 1 base respectively, with 17 bases between them. Germline lookup yields CDR1 SNHLY and CDR2 FYNNEI. The CDR3 totals 17 residues. CDR3 DNA: TGTGCCAGCATTAGGGGGGGCTCGGGGTCCTATAATTCACCCCTCCACTTT. Its protein product is CASIRGGSGSYNSPLHF.

The chain employs TRBV30 and TRBJ2-5; TRBD2 agrees at 13 bases. Germline V gene data show CDR1 as GTSNPN and CDR2 as SVGIG (reference sequence). V lost 7 bases to trimming and J lost 5 bases; unmatched junction nucleotides: 7. The CDR3 totals 14 residues. The CDR3: CAYQTSGRVETQYF. CDR3 coding DNA: TGTGCCTACCAAACTAGCGGGAGGGTTGAGACCCAGTACTTC.

This clone was seen only a few times. This chain connects TRBV7-9 to TRBJ1-6; D not certain. Trimming removed 1 base at V and 10 bases at J, with 8 bases between. Germline V gene data show CDR1 as SEHNR and CDR2 as FQNEAQ (reference sequence). The length of the CDR3 is 13 residues. The CDR3 sequence is CASSLEVQSPLHF. As DNA, the CDR3 is TGTGCCAGCAGCTTAGAGGTGCAGTCACCCCTCCACTTT.

This chain connects TRBV10-3 to TRBJ1-1, with TRBD1 matching over 7 bases. The CDR3 has 14 amino acids. Trimming removed 6 bases from V and 2 bases from J; junction bases left unmatched: 6. Germline assignment: CDR1 ENHRY and CDR2 SYGVKD. This CDR3 reads CAIRATGVNTEAFF. The CDR3 coding sequence is TGTGCCATCAGGGCCACAGGGGTTAACACTGAAGCTTTCTTT.

This chain joins TRBV29-1 and TRBJ1-2; perhaps TRBD1 as D (6 bases). Germline V gene sequence: CDR1 SQVTM, CDR2 ANQGSEA. The CDR3 loop spans 17 amino acids. V dropped 0 bases and J dropped 8 bases, with 25 bases sitting between them. The CDR3, as DNA: TGCAGCGTTGAAGATCGACGTGGTGGCAGGGGAAGACGCGGCTACACCTTC. This gives the protein CSVEDRRGGRGRRGYTF.